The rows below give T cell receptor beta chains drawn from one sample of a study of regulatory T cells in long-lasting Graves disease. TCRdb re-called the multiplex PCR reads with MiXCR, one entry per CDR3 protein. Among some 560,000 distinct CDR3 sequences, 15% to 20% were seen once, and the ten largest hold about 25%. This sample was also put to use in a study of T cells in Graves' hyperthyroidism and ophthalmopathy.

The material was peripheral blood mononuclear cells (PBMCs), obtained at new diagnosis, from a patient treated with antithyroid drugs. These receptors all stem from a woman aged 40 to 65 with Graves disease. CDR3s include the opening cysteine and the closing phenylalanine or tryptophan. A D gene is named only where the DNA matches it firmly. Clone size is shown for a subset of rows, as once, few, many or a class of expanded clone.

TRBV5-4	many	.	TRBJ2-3	CASSLVLAQGTDTQYF	TGTGCCAGCAGCTTGGTTCTAGCCCAAGGCACAGATACGCAGTATTTT
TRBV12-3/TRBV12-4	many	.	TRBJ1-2	CASSLRIEQGLNGYTF	TGTGCCAGCAGTTTAAGGATCGAACAGGGTCTAAATGGCTACACCTTC
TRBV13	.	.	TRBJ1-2	CASSSLGHQGYTF	TGTGCCAGCAGCTCCCTGGGACATCAAGGCTACACCTTC
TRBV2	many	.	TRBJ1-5	CASSEIDSNQPQHF	TGTGCCAGCAGTGAGATAGATAGCAATCAGCCCCAGCATTTT
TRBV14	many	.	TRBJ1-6	CASSPGQINNSPLHF	TGTGCCAGCAGCCCGGGACAAATCAATAATTCACCCCTCCACTTT
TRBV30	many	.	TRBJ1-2	CAWGPLNRAGYTF	TGTGCCTGGGGCCCCTTGAACAGGGCTGGCTACACCTTC
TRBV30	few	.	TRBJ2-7	CAWSVGSFSYEQYF	TGTGCCTGGAGTGTGGGTTCTTTCTCCTACGAGCAGTACTTC
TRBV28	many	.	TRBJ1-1	CASRSTGDGTEAFF	TGTGCCAGCAGATCGACAGGTGACGGCACTGAAGCTTTCTTT
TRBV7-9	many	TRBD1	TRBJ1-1	CASSRPGTGRITFF	TGTGCCAGCAGCCGTCCAGGGACAGGGAGGATTACTTTCTTT
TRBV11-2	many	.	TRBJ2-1	CASSLGGSSYNEQFF	TGTGCCAGCAGCTTGGGGGGAAGCTCCTACAATGAGCAGTTCTTC
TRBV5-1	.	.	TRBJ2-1	CASSLAPAASYNEQFF	TGCGCCAGCAGCTTGGCCCCAGCGGCCTCCTACAATGAGCAGTTCTTC
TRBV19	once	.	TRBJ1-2	CASSIDRGGNGYTF	TGTGCCAGTAGTATAGATCGGGGAGGGAATGGCTACACCTTC
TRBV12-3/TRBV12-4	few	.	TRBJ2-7	CASSAGVPGEQYF	TGTGCCAGCAGTGCAGGGGTGCCGGGCGAGCAGTACTTC
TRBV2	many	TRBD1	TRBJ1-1	CASTRDRTGVNTEAFF	TGTGCCAGCACTCGGGACAGGACGGGAGTGAACACTGAAGCTTTCTTT
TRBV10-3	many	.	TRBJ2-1	CATQDPSGAYNEQFF	TGTGCCACCCAAGACCCCTCCGGGGCATACAATGAGCAGTTCTTC
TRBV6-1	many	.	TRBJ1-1	CASSPSWPMNTEAFF	TGTGCCAGCAGTCCTTCCTGGCCCATGAACACTGAAGCTTTCTTT
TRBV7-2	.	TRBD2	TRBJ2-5	CASSPGGGAGETQYF	TGTGCCAGCAGCCCGGGGGGGGGCGCGGGGGAGACCCAGTACTTC
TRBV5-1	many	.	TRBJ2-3	CASHHRDREDTQYF	TGCGCCAGTCACCACCGGGACCGCGAGGATACGCAGTATTTT
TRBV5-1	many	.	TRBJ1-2	CASSSQGYGYTF	TGTGCCAGCAGTTCACAGGGCTATGGCTACACCTTC
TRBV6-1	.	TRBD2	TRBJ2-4	CASSEARTSGGAVQYF	TGTGCCAGCAGTGAAGCCCGGACTAGCGGGGGGGCGGTTCAGTACTTC
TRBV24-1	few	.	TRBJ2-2	CATSDSGGPDTGELFF	TGTGCCACCAGTGATTCTGGGGGGCCCGACACCGGGGAGCTGTTTTTT
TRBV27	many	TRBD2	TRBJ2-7	CASGGGANPSSYEQYF	TGTGCCAGCGGCGGGGGGGCCAACCCGAGCTCCTACGAGCAGTACTTC
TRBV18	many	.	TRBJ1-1	CASSPPALTNTEAFF	TGTGCCAGCTCACCACCGGCGCTTACGAACACTGAAGCTTTCTTT
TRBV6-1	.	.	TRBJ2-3	CASRNSGGVTDTQYF	TGTGCCAGCAGGAACTCCGGGGGAGTCACAGATACGCAGTATTTT
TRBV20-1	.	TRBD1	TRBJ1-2	CSARAPDRVYGYTF	TGCAGTGCTAGAGCCCCGGACAGGGTTTATGGCTACACCTTC
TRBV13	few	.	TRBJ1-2	CASSFPPANYGYTF	TGTGCCAGCAGCTTTCCTCCGGCCAACTATGGCTACACCTTC
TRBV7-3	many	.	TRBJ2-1	CASSLHEGEFF	TGTGCCAGCAGCTTACATGAGGGAGAGTTCTTC
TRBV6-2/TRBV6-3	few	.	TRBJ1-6	CASSYERVKPLHF	TGTGCCAGCAGTTACGAAAGGGTAAAACCCCTCCACTTT
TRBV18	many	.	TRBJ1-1	CASSLGEGNTEAFF	TGTGCCAGCTCACTGGGGGAAGGGAACACTGAAGCTTTCTTT
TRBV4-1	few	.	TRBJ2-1	CASSPRGSAVDEQFF	TGCGCCAGCAGCCCAAGAGGCTCGGCTGTAGATGAGCAGTTCTTC
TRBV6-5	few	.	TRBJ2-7	CASSSKWGEWYEQYF	TGTGCCAGCAGTTCTAAATGGGGTGAATGGTACGAGCAGTACTTC
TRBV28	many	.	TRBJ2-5	CASSSDYGETQYF	TGTGCCAGCAGCTCTGACTACGGGGAGACCCAGTACTTC
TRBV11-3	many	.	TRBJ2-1	CASRPEGGNEQFF	TGTGCCAGCAGACCTGAGGGAGGCAATGAGCAGTTCTTC
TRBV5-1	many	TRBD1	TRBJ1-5	CASSLTTGGGQPQHF	TGCGCCAGCAGCCTTACGACAGGGGGCGGTCAGCCCCAGCATTTT
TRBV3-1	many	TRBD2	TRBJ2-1	CASSPGGPSMEQFF	TGTGCCAGCAGCCCGGGGGGACCTTCAATGGAGCAGTTCTTC
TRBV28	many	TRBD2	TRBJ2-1	CASSSSGGEIYEQFF	TGTGCCAGCAGTTCTAGCGGGGGGGAGATCTATGAGCAGTTCTTC
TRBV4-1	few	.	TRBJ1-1	CASSLPSRGPEAFF	TGCGCCAGCAGCCTCCCCTCCCGGGGACCTGAAGCTTTCTTT
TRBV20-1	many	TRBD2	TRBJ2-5	CSARDFRGGDRETQYF	TGCAGTGCTAGAGATTTTCGCGGGGGGGACCGGGAGACCCAGTACTTC
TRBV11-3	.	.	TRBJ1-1	CASSFSHLGGNTEAFF	TGTGCCAGCAGCTTCTCACACCTCGGGGGGAACACTGAAGCTTTCTTT
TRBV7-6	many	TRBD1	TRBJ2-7	CASSLGGQGIYEQYF	TGTGCCAGCAGCTTGGGGGGACAGGGGATCTACGAGCAGTACTTC
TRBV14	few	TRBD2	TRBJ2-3	CASSHASGVRGTDTQYF	TGTGCCAGCAGCCACGCTAGCGGGGTGCGTGGCACAGATACGCAGTATTTT
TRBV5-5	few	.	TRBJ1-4	CASSSGLVEKLFF	TGTGCCAGCAGCTCGGGACTGGTTGAAAAACTGTTTTTT
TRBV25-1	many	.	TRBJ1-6	CASSPGGNSPLHF	TGTGCCAGCAGCCCCGGGGGGAATTCACCCCTCCACTTT
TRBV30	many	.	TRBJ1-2	CARERAGSKYGYTF	TGTGCCCGAGAAAGAGCAGGGAGTAAATATGGCTACACCTTC
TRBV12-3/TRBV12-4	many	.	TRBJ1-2	CASTSRDGDYGYTF	TGTGCCAGCACCTCCCGGGACGGAGACTATGGCTACACCTTC
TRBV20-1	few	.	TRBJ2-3	CSLRGDAQYF	TGCAGTCTACGAGGAGATGCGCAGTATTTT
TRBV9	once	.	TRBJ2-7	CASSAGTFPYEQYF	TGTGCCAGCAGCGCCGGGACCTTTCCCTACGAGCAGTACTTC
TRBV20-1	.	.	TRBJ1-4	CSARPGGWDEKLFF	TGCAGTGCTAGACCCGGGGGGTGGGATGAAAAACTGTTTTTT
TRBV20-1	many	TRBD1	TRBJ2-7	CSATPGQGGYEQYF	TGCAGTGCTACGCCCGGACAGGGCGGGTACGAGCAGTACTTC
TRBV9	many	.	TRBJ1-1	CASSTSTDLNTEAFF	TGTGCCAGCAGCACCTCGACAGACTTGAACACTGAAGCTTTCTTT
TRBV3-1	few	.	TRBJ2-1	CVTRDADNEQFF	TGTGTAACCAGGGACGCGGACAATGAGCAGTTCTTC
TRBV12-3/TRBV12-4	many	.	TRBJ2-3	CASRYTGLVQYF	TGTGCCAGCAGGTACACAGGTTTAGTGCAGTATTTT